Listed below are T cell receptor beta chains from one sample, sequenced in a study of cytomegalovirus exposure and HLA in healthy donors. TCRdb's table, derived via immunoSEQ multiplex PCR, lists solely in-frame clones and lacks some. This sample has approximately 190,000 clones, with roughly 73% found just once. The sample taken for sequencing was PBMCs. The receptors derive from a woman aged 25-40 years in good health and CMV-seronegative. CDR3s include the opening cysteine and the closing phenylalanine or tryptophan. D genes are given only for firm matches. Where a row states a size, it is once, few, many or the class of an expanded clone; other rows omit it.

d_call: TRBD2; v_call: TRBV5-1; clone_size: once; j_call: TRBJ2-2; cdr3_nt: TGCGCCAGCAGTAGGACTAGCGGGACGAACACCGGGGAGCTGCTTTTT; cdr3_aa: CASSRTSGTNTGELLF
d_call: TRBD1; v_call: TRBV27; clone_size: -; j_call: TRBJ1-2; cdr3_nt: TGTGCCTGCAGACGAACCGGGACAGGGGTACCTATGGGCTATGGCTACACCTTC; cdr3_aa: CACRRTGTGVPMGYGYTF
d_call: TRBD2; v_call: TRBV5-4; clone_size: -; j_call: TRBJ2-1; cdr3_nt: TGTGCCAGCAGCGACCAATTAAGCGGGAGGGCATACAATGAGCAGTTCTTC; cdr3_aa: CASSDQLSGRAYNEQFF
d_call: -; v_call: TRBV27; clone_size: few; j_call: TRBJ1-5; cdr3_nt: TGTGCCAGCAGTTTTCGAGTCAATCAGCCCCAGCATTTT; cdr3_aa: CASSFRVNQPQHF
d_call: -; v_call: TRBV11-2; clone_size: -; j_call: TRBJ2-3; cdr3_nt: TGTGCCAGCAGCTTTACGAGGGCTACAGATACGCAGTATTTT; cdr3_aa: CASSFTRATDTQYF
d_call: TRBD2; v_call: TRBV4-2; clone_size: -; j_call: TRBJ2-1; cdr3_nt: TGTGCCAGCAGCCAAATTAGCGGGAGGGTTTACAATGAGCAGTTCTTC; cdr3_aa: CASSQISGRVYNEQFF
d_call: -; v_call: TRBV27; clone_size: -; j_call: TRBJ1-1; cdr3_nt: TGTGCCAGCAGTTTAAGTATCGGTACGACTGAAGCTTTCTTT; cdr3_aa: CASSLSIGTTEAFF
d_call: -; v_call: TRBV11-2; clone_size: -; j_call: TRBJ1-3; cdr3_nt: TGTGCCAGCAGGCAAGGCACGGGAAGCTCTGGAAACACCATATATTTT; cdr3_aa: CASRQGTGSSGNTIYF
d_call: TRBD1; v_call: TRBV11-2; clone_size: -; j_call: TRBJ1-5; cdr3_nt: TGTGCCAGCAGCCTGGGACAGGGGGCTAATCAGCCCCAGCATTTT; cdr3_aa: CASSLGQGANQPQHF
d_call: -; v_call: TRBV19; clone_size: few; j_call: TRBJ2-3; cdr3_nt: TGTGCCAGTTCCCAGGGGCGAGATACGCAGTATTTT; cdr3_aa: CASSQGRDTQYF
d_call: -; v_call: TRBV7-9; clone_size: -; j_call: TRBJ1-3; cdr3_nt: TGTGCCAGCATCGACGACTATACCCGCTCTGGAAACACCATATATTTT; cdr3_aa: CASIDDYTRSGNTIYF
d_call: TRBD1; v_call: TRBV15; clone_size: few; j_call: TRBJ2-7; cdr3_nt: TGTGCCACCAGCAGGGGACAGGCCACCTACGAGCAGTACTTC; cdr3_aa: CATSRGQATYEQYF
d_call: -; v_call: TRBV7-8; clone_size: -; j_call: TRBJ2-2; cdr3_nt: TGTGCCAGCAGTCTACGGGGGATGAGCACCGGGGAGCTGTTTTTT; cdr3_aa: CASSLRGMSTGELFF
d_call: -; v_call: TRBV5-1; clone_size: few; j_call: TRBJ2-1; cdr3_nt: TGCGCCAGCAGCTTCGGACATGCAACCAATGAGCAGTTCTTC; cdr3_aa: CASSFGHATNEQFF
d_call: TRBD1; v_call: TRBV2; clone_size: -; j_call: TRBJ2-3; cdr3_nt: TGTGCCAGCAGTGGCTCGACAGGGCTCAGCACAGATACGCAGTATTTT; cdr3_aa: CASSGSTGLSTDTQYF